Listed here are 12 T cell receptor beta chains from one sample, sequenced in a study of immune characterization of retroperitoneal liposarcoma. From the PCR reads, TCRdb called clonotypes with MiXCR, one entry per CDR3 protein. Here the sample spans about 11,000 distinct CDR3 sequences, under 25% being singletons. The specimen sequenced was blood. The origin of the receptors is a female donor with retroperitoneal liposarcoma.

In its sample, this clonotype was seen a few times. The chain links TRBV27 to TRBJ1-6, with 8 bases fitting TRBD1. V was clipped by 6 bases and J by 1 base; unmatched bases: 8. The CDR3 runs 17 residues. Germline V lookup: CDR1 MNHEY, CDR2 SMNVEV (reference sequence). The CDR3 sequence: CASSLSQGGSYNSPLHF. CDR3 DNA sequence: TGTGCCAGCAGCCTGTCACAGGGGGGGTCCTATAATTCACCCCTCCACTTT.

This chain connects TRBV6-5 to TRBJ1-6; the D gene is possibly TRBD1 (6 bases). CDR1 MNHEY and CDR2 SVGAGI come from the germline V gene. Deletions cut 6 bases from V and 5 bases from J, with 14 bases between. CDR3 length: 15 amino acids. The CDR3 reads CASSLGQNHNSPLHF. In DNA form, the CDR3 reads TGTGCCAGCAGCCTAGGACAGAACCATAATTCACCCCTCCACTTT.

This clonotype is medium-sized (0.01 to 0.1%) within its sample. In nucleotides, the CDR3 is TGTGCCAGCAGTTTATTGCGGGAGGGCCCGCAGTATTTT. Translation: CASSLLREGPQYF. The chain links TRBV12-3 or TRBV12-4 to TRBJ2-3; 9 nucleotides match TRBD2. CDR3 length: 13 residues. V lost 2 bases to trimming and J lost 10 bases; unmatched junction nucleotides: 4.

By share of the sample, this clonotype is medium-sized (0.01 to 0.1%). DNA of the CDR3: TGTGCCAGCACCCTCAGCGGCCAGTCCTACAATGAGCAGTTCTTC. Amino acid sequence: CASTLSGQSYNEQFF. V usage is TRBV27 and J usage is TRBJ2-1, with a tentative D call TRBD2 (5 bases). The CDR3 extends over 15 amino acids. Germline V gene data show CDR1 as MNHEY and CDR2 as SMNVEV (reference sequence). V lost 7 bases, J lost 1 base, and 14 bases lay in between.

There are a few counts of this clonotype. The CDR3 nucleotides read TGTGCCAGCAGCCCCTCGGACTCAAGCTCCTACGAGCAGTACTTC. This codes for CASSPSDSSSYEQYF. The chain uses TRBV9 and TRBJ2-7, with a tentative D call TRBD2 (5 bases). Germline loops: CDR1 SGDLS, CDR2 YYNGEE. V lost 4 bases, J lost 0 bases, and 14 bases lay in between. This CDR3 region has 15 residues. Full variable domain (rest looked up from reference TRBV9 and TRBJ2-7): DSGVTQTPKHLITATGQRVTLRCSPRSGDLSVYWYQQSLDQGLQFLIQYYNGEERAKGNILERFSAQQFPDLHSELNLSSLELGDSALYFCASSPSDSSSYEQYFGPGTRLTVT.

This clonotype is categorized as medium-sized. The chain has TRBV10-2 and TRBJ2-5; a possible D gene is TRBD2 (6 bases). CDR1 and CDR2 from the germline V gene are WSHSY and SAAADI. V dropped 2 bases and J dropped 7 bases, with 17 bases sitting between them. The CDR3 sequence is 15 residues long. The CDR3 DNA reads TGCGCCAGCAGTGAGGCACGACCCGGAGCGGGGACCCAGTACTTC. It yields the protein CASSEARPGAGTQYF.

This clonotype has ten or more counts. The chain is built from TRBV10-2 and TRBJ2-2, with 9 nucleotides matching TRBD2. This CDR3 spans 17 amino acids. The V segment lost 5 bases and the J segment 1 base; nucleotides outside the gene matches: 8. Germline assignment: CDR1 WSHSY and CDR2 SAAADI. The CDR3 loop reads CASSWPLAGQNTGELFF. The CDR3 DNA sequence: TGCGCCAGCAGTTGGCCGCTAGCGGGACAGAACACCGGGGAGCTGTTTTTT.

This chain joins TRBV7-8 and TRBJ2-1, with TRBD2 matching 7 bases. The J call may not be correct, given that the DNA end is closer to TRBJ2-7. The CDR3 length is 18 residues. Germline-derived CDR1 and CDR2 are SGHVS and FQNEAQ. The CDR3 DNA reads as TGTGCCAGCAGCTTAGGGGGTGGAAGCGGGGTGAACACCTACGAGCAGTACTTC. Translated: CASSLGGGSGVNTYEQYF.

V usage is TRBV12-3 or TRBV12-4 and J usage is TRBJ2-3; no clear D gene. The CDR3 is 14 amino acids. V lost 8 bases to trimming and J lost 2 bases, with 14 bases between them. For the CDR3, the DNA is TGTGCCAGCGGGGTAATGAGTTCCACAGATACGCAGTATTTT. Translation: CASGVMSSTDTQYF.

In this sample, this clonotype turned up a few times. The V gene is TRBV18, the J gene TRBJ2-3; 9 nucleotides align to TRBD1. The V segment lost 8 bases and the J segment 0 bases; nucleotides outside the gene matches: 12. Germline V gene sequence: CDR1 KGHSH, CDR2 LQKENI. The CDR3 covers 17 residues. The CDR3 nucleotides are TGTGCCAGCAAAAGGACAGGGGATTTCCTCAGCACAGATACGCAGTATTTT. Its translation: CASKRTGDFLSTDTQYF.

The chain employs TRBV4-2 and TRBJ2-5; D possibly corresponds to TRBD2 (6 bases). The end of the DNA fits TRBJ2-7 better, so the J call may be wrong. The CDR3 totals 12 residues. Looked up from germline, CDR1 is LGHNA and CDR2 is YNFKEQ. CDR3 nucleotides: TGTGCCAGCAGTAGCGAGGGAGGCGAGCAGTACTTC. Translation gives CASSSEGGEQYF.

This clonotype turned up a few times. This chain joins TRBV12-3 or TRBV12-4 and TRBJ1-2, with 8 nucleotides matching TRBD1. This CDR3 region has 13 residues. V was pared by 4 bases and J by 8 bases, with 6 bases of the junction left unmatched. The CDR3 DNA reads as TGTGCCAGCAGTTCCCAGGGGGCTGAAGGCTACACCTTC. Translating gives CASSSQGAEGYTF.